One and the same sample provided the 15 T cell receptor beta chains below, sequenced in a study of T cell responses to AZD1222 COVID-19 vaccine (dated by TCRdb to the early 2020s). The library was produced with the immunoSEQ multiplex PCR assay. In its TCRdb copy, this immuneACCESS table keeps in-frame sequences only and misses some clones. Where compared with another copy, unresolved V genes explain less than half of these, and the others have no known cause. The sample records some 120,000 clones, about 89% of which are singletons. Jointly, the top ten make up roughly 10% of the sample. In the paper's terms, the time point label means: baseline before first vaccination. Sequences were derived from peripheral blood, sampled on day 0 of AZD1222 vaccination. All receptors come from an adult in good health.

In DNA form, the CDR3 reads TGTGCCAGCAGGCTTAGCTCCTATAATTCACCCCTCCACTTT. Protein sequence: CASRLSSYNSPLHF. The chain couples TRBV28 to TRBJ1-6; no clear D gene. The CDR3 runs to 14 residues. The germline V gene encodes CDR1 MDHEN and CDR2 SYDVKM. Trimming stripped 6 bases from V and 0 bases from J, with 6 bases between.

The chain employs TRBV5-6 and TRBJ2-2; possible D gene TRBD2, 6 bases. Germline loops: CDR1 SGHDT, CDR2 YYEEEE. The CDR3 has 16 residues. V was pared by 3 bases and J by 5 bases, with 17 bases between. CDR3 sequence reads: CASSSISGRGTGELFF. CDR3 DNA sequence: TGTGCCAGCAGCTCTATTAGCGGCCGCGGTACCGGGGAGCTGTTTTTT. Supplemented by reference TRBV5-6 and TRBJ2-2, the full variable domain reads DAGVTQSPTHLIKTRGQQVTLRCSPKSGHDTVSWYQQALGQGPQFIFQYYEEEERQRGNFPDRFSGHQFPNYSSELNVNALLLGDSALYLCASSSISGRGTGELFFGEGSRLTVL.

The CDR3 nucleotides are TGTGCCAGTGCCCCGATCTACAATGAGCAGTTCTTC. It is translated as CASAPIYNEQFF. The chain couples TRBV27 to TRBJ2-1; D not resolved. Germline V gives CDR1 MNHEY, CDR2 SMNVEV (reference sequence). V lost 9 bases and J lost 3, with 9 bases in between. CDR3 size: 12 residues.

This clone was observed a single time. The V call is TRBV7-9, the J call TRBJ2-7; 9 positions agree with TRBD2. Looked up from germline, CDR1 is SEHNR and CDR2 is FQNEAQ (reference sequence). The CDR3 is 16 residues long. The junction had 10 bases not matched to a gene; V was cut back by 1 base and J by 6 bases. Here the CDR3 reads CASSLGEIAGAGEQYF. DNA of the CDR3: TGTGCCAGCAGCTTAGGCGAAATAGCGGGGGCGGGCGAGCAGTACTTC.

A single count supports this clone. The gene calls are TRBV7-9 and TRBJ1-1, with 7 positions matching TRBD1. The V gene end was trimmed by 3 bases and the J gene end by 1 base; junction bases not matched to a gene: 2. Per the germline V gene, CDR1 is SEHNR and CDR2 is FQNEAQ (reference sequence). The CDR3 spans 14 residues. CDR3 amino acids: CASSLNRGNTEAFF. In nucleotides, the CDR3 is TGTGCCAGCAGCTTGAACAGGGGGAACACTGAAGCTTTCTTT. Complete variable domain (other parts from reference TRBV7-9 and TRBJ1-1): DTGVSQNPRHKITKRGQNVTFRCDPISEHNRLYWYRQTLGQGPEFLTYFQNEAQLEKSRLLSDRFSAERPKGSFSTLEIQRTEQGDSAMYLCASSLNRGNTEAFFGQGTRLTVV.

V gene TRBV27 combines with J gene TRBJ2-7; the D gene is possibly TRBD1 (6 bases). Trimming took 5 bases from V and 0 from J, leaving 8 bases between them. CDR3 length equals 13 residues. Germline V lookup: CDR1 MNHEY, CDR2 SMNVEV (reference sequence). Here the CDR3 reads CASSRQASYEQYF. The DNA of the CDR3 is TGTGCCAGCAGTCGACAGGCCTCCTACGAGCAGTACTTC.

The V call is TRBV6-5, the J call TRBJ2-2; possibly TRBD2 for D (6 bases). The CDR3 length is 14 residues. Trimming took 7 bases from V and 0 from J, leaving 9 bases between them. Germline CDR1 and CDR2: MNHEY and SVGAGI. The CDR3 spells CASTWGANTGELFF. The CDR3 DNA reads TGTGCCAGCACCTGGGGGGCGAACACCGGGGAGCTGTTTTTT.

The V gene is TRBV7-9, the J gene TRBJ1-2, with a weak D call TRBD1 (6 bases). CDR3 length equals 14 residues. Germline assignment: CDR1 SEHNR and CDR2 FQNEAQ (reference sequence). V gave up 0 bases and J gave up 8 bases, with 13 bases separating them. CDR3 DNA sequence: TGTGCCAGCAGCTTAGCGCGGCAGGGGATAGGCTACACCTTC. Residues: CASSLARQGIGYTF.

This sequence joins TRBV18 and TRBJ2-1, with D perhaps TRBD1 (5 bases). Trimming shortened V by 1 base and J by 12 bases, and 19 bases separated the two germline ends. Germline V gene lookup returns CDR1 KGHSH and CDR2 LQKENI. The CDR3 contains 15 residues. CDR3 loop: CASSPRGRVTPTQFF. The DNA of the CDR3 is TGTGCCAGCTCACCACGGGGCCGGGTAACCCCCACGCAGTTCTTC.

V is TRBV23-1 and J is TRBJ1-2; D ambiguous. TRBV23-1 is an ORF; its function is uncertain. Between the trimmed V and J ends, which lost 0 bases and 1 base, there was a span of 12 bases. The CDR3 has 16 residues. Here the CDR3 reads CASSQSGNSINYGYTF. CDR3 DNA sequence: TGCGCCAGCAGTCAATCGGGGAACAGCATTAACTATGGCTACACCTTC.

The table lists this clone with a count of one. The chain is built from TRBV5-1 and TRBJ1-1; D unclear. V gave up 0 bases and J gave up 1 base, with 7 bases separating them. The CDR3 is 14 residues long. Germline CDR1 SGHRS, CDR2 YFSETQ. CDR3 sequence reads: CASSLAAPNTEAFF. CDR3 DNA: TGCGCCAGCAGCTTGGCCGCACCGAACACTGAAGCTTTCTTT.

This rearrangement joins TRBV7-2 to TRBJ1-5; D may be TRBD1 (5 bases). The ends were cut back, 2 bases at V and 11 bases at J, with 19 bases in the middle. This CDR3 has 15 amino acids. Germline lookup yields CDR1 SGHTA and CDR2 FQGNSA. In nucleotides, the CDR3 is TGTGCCAGCAGCTTAAGGCTCGCAGGGTCATTGGCCCAGCATTTT. Residues: CASSLRLAGSLAQHF.

This clone showed up just once. The rearrangement links TRBV7-9 to TRBJ2-2; TRBD1 matches 9 bases. Germline CDR1 and CDR2: SEHNR and FQNEAQ (reference sequence). The CDR3 length is 15 residues. V lost 5 bases, J lost 6 bases, and 7 bases stayed unmatched. Here the CDR3 reads CASSGRDRDPGELFF. In nucleotides, the CDR3 is TGTGCCAGCAGCGGCCGGGACAGGGACCCCGGGGAGCTGTTTTTT.

V gene TRBV19 combines with J gene TRBJ1-5; D not certain. Trimming shortened V by 4 bases and J by 9 bases, and 16 bases separated the two germline ends. Germline assignment: CDR1 LNHDA and CDR2 SQIVND (reference sequence). This CDR3 region has 14 residues. The CDR3 reads CASSTFDRVWPQHF. In DNA, the CDR3 is TGTGCCAGTAGTACCTTTGACCGGGTCTGGCCCCAGCATTTT.

This clone has only one observation. The chain joins TRBV28 to TRBJ1-6; D is perhaps TRBD1 (5 bases). V lost 8 bases, J lost 7 bases, and 18 bases lay in between. The CDR3 loop spans 15 amino acids. CDR1 MDHEN and CDR2 SYDVKM come from the germline V gene. CDR3 residues: CASSTSAGGNSPLHF. The CDR3, as DNA: TGTGCCAGCTCGACCAGCGCGGGGGGAAATTCACCCCTCCACTTT.